This entry lists 4 T cell receptor beta chains sequenced from one sample in a study of vaccination effects on CD4 cells after COVID-19 (dated by TCRdb to the early 2020s). The protocol used for the library was the immunoSEQ multiplex PCR assay. TCRdb re-hosts the immuneACCESS table, in-frame sequences only. Its copies lack some clones; in the studies checked, an unresolved V gene accounts for under half of them, and the cause for the rest is not known. The sample data list about 38,000 clones, and 82% of these were observed just once. The ten largest account for roughly 3% of the sample. Their specific antigens are unknown. After less than 13 days of culture, CD4+ T cells were isolated with the EasySep CD4+ T cell isolation kit. This specimen was CD4+ T cells from PBMCs cultured without peptide, taken before COVID-19 vaccination. All receptors derive from a human donor who received a COVID-19 vaccine.

This clone has only a few counts. The rearrangement links TRBV7-9 to TRBJ2-5, with a possible D match to TRBD1 (6 bases). Per the germline V gene, CDR1 is SEHNR and CDR2 is FQNEAQ (reference sequence). The germline V and J ends were trimmed by 4 bases and 5 bases, with 20 bases remaining between them. This CDR3 has 16 amino acids. The CDR3, as DNA: TGTGCCAGCAGCTCCCCTAGACCTGTCCAGGGGGAGACCCAGTACTTC. It is translated as CASSSPRPVQGETQYF.

The chain links TRBV29-1 to TRBJ2-2; 8 positions match TRBD2. The CDR3 length is 12 residues. CDR1 and CDR2 (germline): SQVTM, ANQGSEA. The CDR3 DNA reads TGCAGGGGGGGACGGGGGGGCGGGGAGCTGTTTTTT. Translated, it gives CRGGRGGGELFF.

This clone was recorded a few times. The chain couples TRBV5-1 to TRBJ2-2; D may be TRBD2 (6 bases). V was cut by 2 bases and J by 6 bases, with 14 bases left in between. This CDR3 contains 15 residues. Germline CDR1 reads SGHRS; CDR2 reads YFSETQ. CDR3 in amino acids: CASSFYAGLAGELFF. CDR3 DNA sequence: TGCGCCAGCAGCTTTTACGCGGGGTTAGCCGGGGAGCTGTTTTTT.

The rearrangement links TRBV5-1 to TRBJ2-2, with 8 bases identical to TRBD2. This CDR3 comprises 14 residues. Germline-derived CDR1 and CDR2 are SGHRS and YFSETQ. Trimming at V came to 4 bases and at J to 3 bases, leaving 2 bases not matched to a gene. CDR3 nucleotide sequence: TGCGCCAGCAGCGGCGGGGGGTACACCGGGGAGCTGTTTTTT. This translates into CASSGGGYTGELFF.